Listed below are T cell receptor beta chains from one sample, sequenced in a study of T cell repertoires in cytomegalovirus infection. TCRdb passed the reads through MiXCR, listing each CDR3 protein once. The repertoire includes approximately 500,000 distinct CDR3 sequences, about 11% of them detected once, and roughly 10% sits in the top ten. Specimen: PBMCs. The receptors stem from a human donor in good health (CMV status not recorded). Some clones in this sample may be carry-over from other donors' samples. The conserved cysteine and the conserved F or W are not part of the CDR3 here.

v_call cdr3_length cdr3_aa
TRBV11-2 14 ASGHGLAVNTGELF
TRBV3-1 12 ASSQDLDSTEAF
TRBV27 12 ASSYRGRNTEAF
TRBV11-3 14 ASSLSGTGIYNEQF
TRBV28 10 ASSPFWTEAF
TRBV5-4 11 ASSSWDSETQY
TRBV4-2 12 ASSQEREGTEAF
TRBV7-2 11 ASSLLNTGVLF
TRBV12-3/TRBV12-4 17 ASSLIPNRGVRYIGELF
TRBV7-9 13 ASSVGGRVIPEQY
TRBV5-6 10 ASSLMMGKQF
TRBV28 10 ASGTLNQPQH
TRBV27 10 ASSFQGADEY
TRBV5-8 11 ASSLSQAYGYT
TRBV6-5 13 ASSYSGQNNSPLH
TRBV9 12 ASSALGGKETQY
TRBV5-1 13 ASSIRDSPTDTQY